The 30 T cell receptor beta chains listed next were all sequenced from one sample in a study of cytomegalovirus exposure and HLA in healthy donors. The PCR was carried out with 60 Vbeta primers and 13 Jbeta primers. Repertoires were generated with immunoSEQ multiplex PCR, while TCRdb's copy carries only in-frame clones and drops some. The table includes more than 140,000 clones, just under 85% detected once. Sequencing used PBMCs. These TCRs come from a middle-aged woman in good health and CMV-seronegative.

V usage is TRBV7-9 and J usage is TRBJ2-1; no definite D call. V lost 5 bases, J lost 9 bases, and 11 bases lay in between. Germline values: CDR1 SEHNR, CDR2 FQNEAQ (reference sequence). The CDR3 loop spans 12 amino acids. The CDR3 sequence: CASSLPSGEQFF. The DNA of the CDR3 is TGTGCCAGCAGCCTTCCCTCCGGTGAGCAGTTCTTC.

The chain links TRBV18 to TRBJ1-1, with a possible D match to TRBD1 (6 bases). The germline gives CDR1 KGHSH, CDR2 LQKENI. The CDR3 is made up of 15 amino acids. The V gene lost 6 bases and the J gene lost 5 bases, with 19 bases spanning the gap. The CDR3 coding sequence is TGTGCCAGCTCCACCACGGTACAGGGAGGGACTGAAGCTTTCTTT. It translates to CASSTTVQGGTEAFF.

V is TRBV28 and J is TRBJ2-1; 7 positions agree with TRBD2. CDR3 length: 15 residues. Germline V gene sequence: CDR1 MDHEN, CDR2 SYDVKM. Losses at the gene ends were 2 bases for V and 2 bases for J; bases not matched to a gene: 3. The CDR3 loop reads CASSLGSGPYNEQFF. The CDR3 nucleotides read TGTGCCAGCAGTTTAGGTAGCGGGCCCTACAATGAGCAGTTCTTC.

This clone was observed once. The chain has TRBV4-3 and TRBJ2-1; no firm D call. The ends were cut back, 0 bases at V and 6 bases at J, with 6 bases in the middle. CDR3 size: 13 residues. CDR1 and CDR2 (germline): LGHNA, YSLEER. This chain's CDR3 is CASSQERSNEQFF. CDR3 DNA sequence: TGCGCCAGCAGCCAAGAAAGGAGCAATGAGCAGTTCTTC.

This sequence joins TRBV6-5 and TRBJ1-1; possibly TRBD1 for D (5 bases). Germline CDR1 and CDR2: MNHEY and SVGAGI. V lost 5 bases and J 1 base, leaving 11 bases between the germline ends. The CDR3 length is 14 residues. For the CDR3, the DNA is TGTGCCAGCAGTCCCCACCAGGGGAACACTGAAGCTTTCTTT. It encodes CASSPHQGNTEAFF.

The chain has TRBV13 and TRBJ2-7; D gene uncertain. Germline loops: CDR1 PRHDT, CDR2 FYEKMQ (reference sequence). The CDR3 consists of 13 residues. The ends were cut back, 3 bases at V and 2 bases at J, with 8 bases in the middle. Here the CDR3 DNA reads TGTGCCAGCAGCTTCGCCAGTCCCTACGAGCAGTACTTC. Protein: CASSFASPYEQYF.

The chain couples TRBV4-1 to TRBJ1-5; D gene ambiguous. Germline CDR1 MGHRA, CDR2 YSYEKL. The CDR3 totals 15 residues. V was cut by 0 bases and J by 0 bases, with 6 bases left in between. The CDR3 DNA reads as TGCGCCAGCAGCCAAGAAACAGATAGCAATCAGCCCCAGCATTTT. Translated, it gives CASSQETDSNQPQHF.

Points on this clone: This sample includes further DNA sequences coding for the same CDR3. This rearrangement joins TRBV28 to TRBJ1-3; D is uncertain. The germline V gene has CDR1 MDHEN and CDR2 SYDVKM. This CDR3 has 14 residues. Trimming stripped 2 bases from V and 0 bases from J, with 5 bases between. The CDR3 here is CASSLRSSGNTIYF. In DNA, the CDR3 is TGTGCCAGCAGTTTACGCAGCTCTGGAAACACCATATATTTT.

This clone was seen a handful of times. This chain connects TRBV7-2 to TRBJ2-7; D is perhaps TRBD2 (5 bases). The CDR3 extends over 15 amino acids. With 0 bases removed from V and 4 bases from J, the gap between germline ends came to 13 bases. Germline CDR1 SGHTA, CDR2 FQGNSA. The CDR3 DNA reads TGTGCCAGCAGCTTAGCAGGGTCGGGCGGGTACGAGCAGTACTTC. Its protein product is CASSLAGSGGYEQYF.

The chain couples TRBV2 to TRBJ2-3; D not certain. V was pared by 3 bases and J by 7 bases, with 5 bases between. The germline gives CDR1 SNHLY, CDR2 FYNNEI. The CDR3 extends over 11 amino acids. DNA of the CDR3: TGTGCCAGCAGTGAGGGCAATACGCAGTATTTT. Translating gives CASSEGNTQYF. Variable domain in full (rest from reference TRBV2 and TRBJ2-3): EPEVTQTPSHQVTQMGQEVILRCVPISNHLYFYWYRQILGQKVEFLVSFYNNEISEKSEIFDDQFSVERPDGSNFTLKIRSTKLEDSAMYFCASSEGNTQYFGPGTRLTVL.

This sequence joins TRBV2 and TRBJ1-5, with 11 bases matching TRBD1. J was trimmed by 7 bases and V by 4 bases; bases with no gene match: 3. The CDR3 is 14 residues long. Germline CDR1 reads SNHLY; CDR2 reads FYNNEI. The CDR3 reads CASSGTGGRQPQHF. In DNA, the CDR3 is TGTGCCAGCAGTGGGACAGGGGGCAGGCAGCCCCAGCATTTT.

This clone was seen only a few times. This CDR3 reads CASSQTTEAFF. The CDR3 coding sequence is TGCGCCAGCAGCCAGACTACTGAAGCTTTCTTT. The chain has TRBV5-1 and TRBJ1-1; D is unresolved. This CDR3 is built from 11 residues. The germline V gene encodes CDR1 SGHRS and CDR2 YFSETQ. The V end lost 4 bases, the J end lost 5 bases, and 6 bases lay between the germline ends. Full variable domain (missing parts from reference TRBV5-1 and TRBJ1-1): KAGVTQTPRYLIKTRGQQVTLSCSPISGHRSVSWYQQTPGQGLQFLFEYFSETQRNKGNFPGRFSGRQFSNSRSEMNVSTLELGDSALYLCASSQTTEAFFGQGTRLTVV.

This chain links TRBV2 with TRBJ2-7, with D perhaps matching TRBD2 (5 bases). The germline V and J ends were trimmed by 5 bases and 4 bases, with 12 bases remaining between them. The CDR3 has 13 amino acids. Germline V gene sequence: CDR1 SNHLY, CDR2 FYNNEI. The CDR3 DNA follows: TGTGCCAGCAGTAATCTCCGGGGATACGAGCAGTACTTC. Residues: CASSNLRGYEQYF.

The chain links TRBV5-6 to TRBJ1-4; tentative D call: TRBD1 (5 bases). The germline gives CDR1 SGHDT, CDR2 YYEEEE. The germline V and J ends were trimmed by 0 bases and 8 bases, with 8 bases remaining between them. The CDR3 covers 13 residues. The CDR3 sequence: CASSLAKGEKLFF. The DNA for the CDR3 is TGTGCCAGCAGCTTGGCGAAGGGGGAAAAACTGTTTTTT.

This chain links TRBV11-3 with TRBJ2-3; D is perhaps TRBD1 (6 bases). Germline V lookup: CDR1 SGHNT, CDR2 YENEEA. Trimming left V 4 bases short and J 0 bases short, with 20 bases between. This CDR3 comprises 18 residues. The DNA for the CDR3 is TGTGCCAGCAGCTCCCGGAGAGACCGGGACACCAGCACAGATACGCAGTATTTT. Translation gives CASSSRRDRDTSTDTQYF. Full variable domain (remainder filled in from reference TRBV11-3 and TRBJ2-3): EAGVVQSPRYKIIEKKQPVAFWCNPISGHNTLYWYLQNLGQGPELLIRYENEEAVDDSQLPKDRFSAERLKGVDSTLKIQPAELGDSAVYLCASSSRRDRDTSTDTQYFGPGTRLTVL.

The chain combines TRBV5-4 with TRBJ1-2; D is perhaps TRBD1 (5 bases). Germline loops: CDR1 SGHNT, CDR2 YYREEE (reference sequence). The CDR3 has 12 residues. Trimming cost V 7 bases and J 1 base, with 8 bases left between them. The CDR3 is CASSGVNYGYTF. In nucleotides, the CDR3 is TGTGCCAGCTCGGGGGTTAACTATGGCTACACCTTC.

The rearrangement links TRBV11-3 to TRBJ2-7, with 10 bases identical to TRBD1. CDR3 size: 14 residues. From germline, CDR1 is SGHNT and CDR2 YENEEA. Trimming at V came to 5 bases and at J to 6 bases, leaving 7 bases not matched to a gene. The CDR3 bases are TGTGCCAGCAGCCCCGGGACAGGGGTAGGCGAGCAGTACTTC. This encodes CASSPGTGVGEQYF. Supplemented by reference TRBV11-3 and TRBJ2-7, the full variable domain reads EAGVVQSPRYKIIEKKQPVAFWCNPISGHNTLYWYLQNLGQGPELLIRYENEEAVDDSQLPKDRFSAERLKGVDSTLKIQPAELGDSAVYLCASSPGTGVGEQYFGPGTRLTVT.

This clone was counted only a few times. The chain has TRBV4-1 and TRBJ2-1; D unresolved. This CDR3 spans 13 amino acids. V lost 0 bases, J lost 7 bases, and 7 bases lay in between. Germline V gene lookup returns CDR1 MGHRA and CDR2 YSYEKL. CDR3 sequence reads: CASSQDQNNEQFF. Here the CDR3 DNA reads TGCGCCAGCAGCCAAGATCAAAATAATGAGCAGTTCTTC.

The chain couples TRBV27 to TRBJ2-4; maybe TRBD1 (6 bases). The V end was cut by 5 bases, the J end by 0 bases, with 11 bases between. The CDR3 is made up of 15 amino acids. In germline, CDR1 is MNHEY, CDR2 SMNVEV (reference sequence). The chain's CDR3 is CASSHPQGAKNIQYF. The CDR3 coding sequence is TGTGCCAGCAGTCATCCACAGGGAGCCAAAAACATTCAGTACTTC.

CDR3 DNA: TGTGCCAGCAGTGCTACCTCAGGTCGGGGGGGACACGAGACCCAGTACTTC. Translated, it gives CASSATSGRGGHETQYF. J is TRBJ2-5 and V is TRBV28; 8 bases are a match to TRBD2. CDR3 length: 17 amino acids. The V segment lost 5 bases and the J segment 5 bases; nucleotides outside the gene matches: 16. Germline CDR1 MDHEN, CDR2 SYDVKM.

This chain connects TRBV4-3 to TRBJ1-2; tentative D call: TRBD1 (5 bases). The germline gives CDR1 LGHNA, CDR2 YSLEER. With 0 bases removed from V and 5 bases from J, the gap between germline ends came to 10 bases. CDR3 length: 14 amino acids. The CDR3 nucleotides read TGCGCCAGCAGCCAAGATAGCAGGGATTATGGCTACACCTTC. Encoded protein: CASSQDSRDYGYTF.

This CDR3 is CASSSGQGVNQPQHF. The CDR3 DNA sequence: TGTGCCAGCAGCTCTGGACAGGGGGTTAATCAGCCCCAGCATTTT. This chain connects TRBV5-6 to TRBJ1-5; 10 positions agree with TRBD1. This CDR3 has 15 residues. Germline CDR1 reads SGHDT; CDR2 reads YYEEEE. Germline trimming cut 3 bases from V and 4 bases from J; bases unmatched to any gene: 4. Full variable domain (missing parts from reference TRBV5-6 and TRBJ1-5): DAGVTQSPTHLIKTRGQQVTLRCSPKSGHDTVSWYQQALGQGPQFIFQYYEEEERQRGNFPDRFSGHQFPNYSSELNVNALLLGDSALYLCASSSGQGVNQPQHFGDGTRLSIL.

The chain uses TRBV28 and TRBJ1-5; the match to TRBD1 covers 8 bases. The CDR3 is made up of 17 amino acids. Germline V gene lookup returns CDR1 MDHEN and CDR2 SYDVKM. The ends lost 2 bases at V and 4 bases at J; junction bases unmatched: 10. This CDR3 reads CASSLSLGQGANQPQHF. CDR3 coding DNA: TGTGCCAGCAGTTTAAGTCTCGGTCAGGGGGCAAATCAGCCCCAGCATTTT.

The V gene is TRBV7-2, the J gene TRBJ1-4; tentative D call: TRBD1 (6 bases). The germline CDR1 and CDR2 sequences are SGHTA and FQGNSA. Trimming left V 2 bases short and J 5 bases short, with 12 bases between. The CDR3 is 15 residues long. The CDR3 nucleotides read TGTGCCAGCAGCTTACAGGGGAGGGAAAATGAAAAACTGTTTTTT. Translating gives CASSLQGRENEKLFF.

The chain carries TRBV2 and TRBJ1-1; 7 bases fit TRBD1. Germline loops: CDR1 SNHLY, CDR2 FYNNEI. This CDR3 spans 15 amino acids. V lost 2 bases and J lost 1; bases outside the gene matches: 4. In nucleotides, the CDR3 is TGTGCCAGCAGTGAATTCGGGACAGCGAACACTGAAGCTTTCTTT. Protein: CASSEFGTANTEAFF.

The chain couples TRBV2 to TRBJ1-4, with 9 bases identical to TRBD1. After removal of 5 bases from V and 8 bases from J, the junction contained 6 bases not matched to a gene. Germline CDR1 SNHLY, CDR2 FYNNEI. The CDR3 runs to 14 residues. CDR3 coding DNA: TGTGCCAGCAGTTCTAACAGGGGGCTCGAAAAACTGTTTTTT. This gives the protein CASSSNRGLEKLFF.

J is TRBJ2-5 and V is TRBV5-1, with 8 bases fitting TRBD1. The V and J ends lost 1 base and 5 bases, in that order; junction bases with no gene match: 7. Per the germline V gene, CDR1 is SGHRS and CDR2 is YFSETQ. The CDR3 runs to 15 residues. CDR3: CASSLKSGGLETQYF. In DNA, the CDR3 is TGCGCCAGCAGCTTGAAGTCAGGGGGCTTGGAGACCCAGTACTTC.

The rearrangement joins TRBV18 to TRBJ2-7; no reliable D call. V gave up 5 bases and J gave up 7 bases, with 9 bases separating them. The CDR3 length is 11 residues. The germline V gene has CDR1 KGHSH and CDR2 LQKENI. This CDR3 is CASSNSEEQYF. The CDR3 DNA is TGTGCCAGCTCAAATAGTGAGGAGCAGTACTTC.

The chain employs TRBV7-6 and TRBJ1-3, with TRBD1 identical over 7 bases. From germline, CDR1 is SGHVS and CDR2 FNYEAQ. J lost 4 bases, V lost 3 bases, and 21 bases had no gene match. The length of the CDR3 is 20 residues. The CDR3 DNA sequence: TGTGCCAGCAGCTTCAGATTACGGGGGACAGCACTTCAAGGAGGAAACACCATATATTTT. Translation gives CASSFRLRGTALQGGNTIYF. Variable domain in full (rest from reference TRBV7-6 and TRBJ1-3): GAGVSQSPRYKVTKRGQDVALRCDPISGHVSLYWYRQALGQGPEFLTYFNYEAQQDKSGLPNDRFSAERPEGSISTLTIQRTEQRDSAMYRCASSFRLRGTALQGGNTIYFGEGSWLTVV.

V is TRBV5-1 and J is TRBJ1-4, with TRBD1 matching over 8 bases. The CDR3 length is 17 residues. J lost 8 bases, V lost 4 bases, and 16 bases had no gene match. CDR1 is SGHRS, CDR2 YFSETQ, per germline. CDR3 protein: CASSPWDYRGAAEKLFF. DNA of the CDR3: TGCGCCAGCAGCCCTTGGGATTACAGGGGGGCTGCGGAAAAACTGTTTTTT.